Sequencing of this TCR beta chain was carried out in a study of blood T cell repertoires in COVID-19. Study details: From T cells, B-cell-depleted T cells, or PBMCs came the material, which was cDNA or gDNA.

Per the study methods: The authors estimated nucleated cell counts from reference gene primer amplification. Some clones are missing from TCRdb's copy, which holds only in-frame ones; the method was immunoSEQ multiplex PCR. The DNA was the basis for D and trimming; V, J and clone size are from that table. This table holds 50,000 to 80,000 clones, about 86% found once. This sequence originates from a man over 45 with active COVID-19. Source material: peripheral blood.

CDR3 bases: TGTGCCAGCAGCCTAAACTATGGCTACACCTTC. It yields the protein CASSLNYGYTF. The rearrangement joins TRBV12-3 or TRBV12-4 to TRBJ1-2; D is unclear. V gave up 6 bases and J gave up 2 bases, with 4 bases separating them. The CDR3 is 11 residues long.